Here is one T cell receptor beta chain with its context. As for treatment: randomized to nivolumab then ipilimumab (arm A) or the reverse (arm B). DNA-damaging chemotherapy had not been given to any patient beforehand. Sorted cells were live CD3+CD8+, lacking CD19 and CD56, from PBMCs. The record originates from a study of sequential checkpoint blockade in melanoma. Overall study: First-line arms were nivolumab then ipilimumab, or the reverse, randomized 1:1. Each arm's sequence ended with maintenance nivolumab.

Repertoires were generated with immunoSEQ multiplex PCR, while TCRdb's copy carries only in-frame clones and drops some. The profile shows about 26,000 clones, roughly 81% of them singletons. Here the sequenced sample was CD8+ T cells sorted from blood (inferred from file names), taken from a patient given nivolumab and ipilimumab in sequence. The origin of this receptor is a human donor with melanoma.

The CDR3 DNA follows: TGCGCCAGCAGCTTGTTGGCAGGGGACACTGAAGCTTTCTTT. Protein product: CASSLLAGDTEAFF. The V gene is TRBV5-1, the J gene TRBJ1-1; TRBD1 is a possible D gene (6 bases). This CDR3 has 14 residues. CDR1 and CDR2 from the germline V gene are SGHRS and YFSETQ. V was trimmed by 1 base and J by 3 bases, leaving 10 bases between them.